The 14 T cell receptor beta chains given below trace back to one sample, sequenced in a study of T cells after yellow fever vaccination (dated by TCRdb to about 2019). In light of the paper, this sample's treatment or condition label describes: live attenuated yellow fever vaccine strain. The library was generated by 5' RACE. The instrument was an Illumina HiSeq 2500. In-frame beta chains were kept once TCRdb had trimmed the public reads at Q25 with fastp and called clones with MiXCR. Every entry covers one CDR3 protein and lists the most common genes and DNA from its rows. In all, the sample holds a few hundred thousand distinct CDR3 sequences, and 6% to 7.5% of those were seen once. Jointly, the top ten make up approximately 0.85% of the sample. Sequencing was performed on CD4+ T cells sorted from PBMCs, taken 15 days after the yellow fever booster vaccination. These receptors all stem from a man aged 25 to 45 who received the YFV17D yellow fever vaccine.

The chain links TRBV30 to TRBJ2-2; no firm D call. With 4 bases removed from V and 2 bases from J, the gap between germline ends came to 11 bases. This CDR3 region has 14 residues. Germline V gene lookup returns CDR1 GTSNPN and CDR2 SVGIG (reference sequence). This chain's CDR3 is CAWKRLINTGELFF. CDR3 bases: TGTGCCTGGAAAAGGCTGATAAACACCGGGGAGCTGTTTTTT. Together with reference TRBV30 and TRBJ2-2, the CDR3 gives the full variable domain: SQTIHQWPATLVQPVGSPLSLECTVEGTSNPNLYWYRQAAGRGLQLLFYSVGIGQISSEVPQNLSASRPQDRQFILSSKKLLLSDSGFYLCAWKRLINTGELFFGEGSRLTVL.

This clonotype was counted at least ten times. This chain connects TRBV5-1 to TRBJ2-1; D is possibly TRBD1 (8 bases). This CDR3 is built from 15 residues. Deletions cut 4 bases from V and 7 bases from J, with 18 bases between. Germline CDR1 is SGHRS and CDR2 is YFSETQ. In nucleotides, the CDR3 is TGCGCCAGCAGCCAAACGGACAGGGAGGGGAATGAGCAGTTCTTC. It codes for CASSQTDREGNEQFF.

This clonotype was observed at least ten times. The chain is built from TRBV12-3 or TRBV12-4 and TRBJ2-7, with D hard to call. The CDR3 runs to 12 residues. V lost 5 bases and J 4 bases, leaving 9 bases between the germline ends. Written as DNA, the CDR3 is TGTGCCAGCAGTCTCGACATTTACGAGCAGTACTTC. Its translation: CASSLDIYEQYF.

In regard to this clonotype: With a much larger clone just one base away, this may be a read error. The chain combines TRBV6-1 with TRBJ2-7, with 9 bases that match TRBD1. The germline V gene encodes CDR1 MNHNS and CDR2 SASEGT. The CDR3 consists of 16 residues. The CDR3 region is CVSKKSRQGGTYEQYF. The DNA for the CDR3 is TGTGTCAGCAAAAAAAGTCGACAGGGGGGTACCTACGAGCAGTACTTC.

This clonotype was observed many times. The chain uses TRBV10-3 and TRBJ2-3; the match to TRBD2 covers 7 bases. CDR1 and CDR2 from the germline V gene are ENHRY and SYGVKD. V shed 4 bases, J shed 1 base, and the junction held 5 bases outside the gene matches. The CDR3 consists of 15 residues. The CDR3 nucleotides read TGTGCCATCAGTGTTGGGAGGGAAGGCACAGATACGCAGTATTTT. Amino acid sequence: CAISVGREGTDTQYF.

This clonotype was recorded a few times. CDR3 region: CSATGTSGRVADTQYF. In DNA, the CDR3 is TGCAGTGCTACCGGGACTAGCGGGAGGGTGGCAGATACGCAGTATTTT. The chain is built from TRBV20-1 and TRBJ2-3, with 16 bases lining up with TRBD2. The CDR3 consists of 16 residues. After removal of 4 bases from V and 4 bases from J, the junction contained 5 bases not matched to a gene. The germline CDR1 and CDR2 sequences are DFQATT and SNEGSKA (reference sequence).

The J gene is TRBJ2-7, the V gene TRBV20-1; 10 nucleotides line up with TRBD2. Looked up from germline, CDR1 is DFQATT and CDR2 is SNEGSKA (reference sequence). This CDR3 is built from 16 residues. V dropped 4 bases and J dropped 3; count of bases not matched to a gene: 12. The CDR3 DNA reads as TGCAGTGCTACCCTCCATAAATTAGCGGGAGGCTACGAGCAGTACTTC. The encoded protein is CSATLHKLAGGYEQYF.

The rearrangement links TRBV30 to TRBJ2-7; no clear D. From germline, CDR1 is GTSNPN and CDR2 SVGIG (reference sequence). With 0 bases removed from V and 1 base from J, the gap between germline ends came to 7 bases. The CDR3 has 13 amino acids. This CDR3 is CAWSVRLSYEQYF. As DNA, the CDR3 is TGTGCCTGGAGTGTAAGGCTTTCCTACGAGCAGTACTTC.

This clonotype was counted at least ten times. The chain recombines TRBV5-1 with TRBJ1-2, with D tentatively TRBD1 (5 bases). Germline CDR1 SGHRS, CDR2 YFSETQ. V was trimmed by 4 bases and J by 0 bases, leaving 10 bases between them. The CDR3 runs 14 residues. CDR3 sequence: CASSPGGTNYGYTF. The CDR3 DNA sequence: TGCGCCAGCAGCCCGGGGGGGACTAACTATGGCTACACCTTC.

This clonotype was detected ten times or more. The chain joins TRBV12-3 or TRBV12-4 to TRBJ2-1; possible D gene TRBD2, 6 bases. CDR3 length: 14 residues. The V gene lost 6 bases and the J gene lost 2 bases, with 11 bases spanning the gap. CDR3 protein: CASRFSGAYNEQFF. CDR3 bases: TGTGCCAGCAGGTTTAGCGGAGCCTACAATGAGCAGTTCTTC.

The chain has TRBV25-1 and TRBJ2-1; no firm D call. This CDR3 contains 13 residues. V lost 5 bases and J 5 bases, leaving 10 bases between the germline ends. Germline V gives CDR1 MGHDK, CDR2 SYGVNS. In nucleotides, the CDR3 is TGTGCCAGCAGTTCAGTTCTGGACAATGAGCAGTTCTTC. Encoded protein: CASSSVLDNEQFF.

V is TRBV6-5 and J is TRBJ2-7; perhaps TRBD2 as D (6 bases). The CDR3 loop spans 14 amino acids. The V gene's germline CDR1 is MNHEY and CDR2 SVGAGI. Between the trimmed V and J ends, which lost 2 bases and 4 bases, there was a span of 12 bases. The CDR3 sequence: CASSYGVAEYEQYF. The CDR3 DNA sequence: TGTGCCAGCAGTTACGGGGTAGCGGAGTACGAGCAGTACTTC.

This clonotype came up a few times. The chain uses TRBV20-1 and TRBJ2-1; TRBD2 aligns across 13 bases. V lost 5 bases and J lost 9; bases outside the gene matches: 10. Looked up from germline, CDR1 is DFQATT and CDR2 is SNEGSKA (reference sequence). This CDR3 comprises 15 residues. CDR3 nucleotide sequence: TGCAGTGCTGGGGGGGGGACTAGCGGGACGGCTGAGCAGTTCTTC. This sequence encodes CSAGGGTSGTAEQFF.

The CDR3 sequence: CATSDELAGVSYNEQFF. The CDR3 DNA reads as TGTGCCACCAGTGATGAACTAGCGGGGGTCTCCTACAATGAGCAGTTCTTC. The chain joins TRBV24-1 to TRBJ2-1; TRBD2 aligns across 11 bases. The CDR3 length is 17 residues. Germline CDR1 KGHDR, CDR2 SFDVKD. Trimming removed 3 bases from V and 0 bases from J; junction bases left unmatched: 3.